Detailed here is one TCR beta chain. This sample stems from a study of CD8+CD57+ T cells in acquired aplastic anemia. Study at large: The study obtained an average of around 3.1 ug of DNA from sorted CD4+ and CD8+ cells.

It was genomic DNA that served as the template for profiling TCR beta VDJ and CDR3. TCRdb redid the calling of the reads with MiXCR, one entry per CDR3 protein. The repertoire holds 95,000 to 120,000 distinct CDR3 sequences, with approximately 49% as singletons. The CDR3 is 15 residues long. The V and J ends lost 1 base and 2 bases respectively, with 9 bases between them. The V gene's germline CDR1 is LNHNV and CDR2 YYDKDF (reference sequence). V and J are TRBV15 and TRBJ2-1; D tentatively fits TRBD1 or TRBD2 (5 bases each). Sequencing input: sorted CD4+, CD8+, or CD8+CD57+ T cells (not recorded which) from PBMCs. This sequence was found in a human donor in good health, serving as a control. CDR3: CATSRGGDPYNEQFF. In DNA, the CDR3 is TGTGCCACCAGCAGAGGTGGGGACCCCTACAATGAGCAGTTCTTC.